These T cell receptor beta chains were read from a single sample in a study of blood T cell repertoires in COVID-19. Produced via immunoSEQ multiplex PCR; TCRdb's table is partial and in-frame only. The sample lists some 230,000 clones, roughly 80% occurring once. Sequenced: peripheral blood. These receptors were collected from a woman aged 60 to 75 who had recovered from COVID-19. Each CDR3 is given with its conserved first and last residue. D genes are given only for firm matches. The size of a clone is reported for some rows only, either as once, few or many, or as a class for expanded clones.

j_call clone_size d_call v_call cdr3_length cdr3_aa cdr3_nt
TRBJ2-3 . TRBD1 TRBV6-2/TRBV6-3 15 CASSPLGTGPDTQYF TGTGCCAGCAGTCCCCTCGGGACAGGGCCAGATACGCAGTATTTT
TRBJ1-1 . . TRBV5-1 18 CASSLGYTGFVENTEAFF TGCGCCAGCAGCTTGGGCTATACAGGGTTCGTGGAGAACACTGAAGCTTTCTTT
TRBJ1-1 . TRBD1 TRBV10-2 15 CASSESFTGAAEAFF TGCGCCAGCAGTGAGTCTTTTACAGGGGCGGCTGAAGCTTTCTTT
TRBJ2-7 . TRBD1 TRBV5-6 16 CASSLALGTGIYEQYF TGTGCCAGCAGCTTGGCCCTGGGGACAGGGATATACGAGCAGTACTTC
TRBJ2-5 . TRBD1 TRBV27 14 CASSLNRGRETQYF TGTGCCAGCAGTTTAAACAGGGGGCGAGAGACCCAGTACTTC
TRBJ1-6 few . TRBV6-5 13 CASREGGLSPLHF TGTGCCAGCAGGGAGGGAGGGCTGTCACCCCTCCACTTT
TRBJ2-2 . TRBD1 TRBV24-1 16 CATSDRTGTGTGELFF TGTGCCACCAGTGATCGCACCGGGACAGGGACCGGGGAGCTGTTTTTT
TRBJ2-5 . TRBD1 TRBV19 16 CASSIGGTAEQETQYF TGTGCCAGTAGTATAGGAGGGACAGCAGAACAAGAGACCCAGTACTTC
TRBJ2-7 few TRBD1 TRBV15 16 CATSSLWTGALIEQYF TGTGCCACCAGCAGTCTGTGGACAGGGGCCCTAATCGAGCAGTACTTC
TRBJ1-6 . . TRBV5-1 17 CASSLEQVVSYNSPLHF TGCGCCAGCAGCTTGGAACAGGTGGTTTCCTATAATTCACCCCTCCACTTT
TRBJ1-2 . TRBD1 TRBV11-1 13 CASRRGTGDGYTF TGTGCCAGCAGACGCGGGACAGGGGACGGCTACACCTTC
TRBJ1-4 few . TRBV2 13 CASSRGTNEKLFF TGTGCCAGCAGTAGGGGCACGAATGAAAAACTGTTTTTT
TRBJ1-1 . . TRBV7-2 14 CASSLAMGGTEAFF TGTGCCAGCAGCTTAGCGATGGGGGGAACTGAAGCTTTCTTT
TRBJ2-1 . . TRBV11-3 11 CASSLDDEQFF TGTGCCAGCAGCTTAGACGATGAGCAGTTCTTC
TRBJ1-2 once . TRBV30 12 CAWTRMTEGYTF TGTGCCTGGACCAGAATGACAGAAGGCTACACCTTC
TRBJ2-1 . TRBD2 TRBV30 15 CAWSVTSGAWGEQFF TGTGCCTGGAGTGTGACTAGCGGGGCGTGGGGTGAGCAGTTCTTC
TRBJ1-2 . . TRBV7-9 14 CASSLGSNREGYTF TGTGCCAGCAGCTTAGGTAGTAACAGGGAAGGCTACACCTTC
TRBJ1-3 . TRBD1 TRBV30 14 CAWSQGGRGNTIYF TGTGCCTGGAGTCAAGGGGGCAGAGGAAACACCATATATTTT
TRBJ2-3 . . TRBV19 16 CASSIVAGGPPDTQYF TGTGCCAGTAGTATAGTCGCCGGGGGGCCCCCAGATACGCAGTATTTT
TRBJ2-3 . TRBD2 TRBV13 15 CASSFGTSGPSPQYF TGTGCCAGCAGCTTCGGGACTAGCGGGCCCTCACCGCAGTATTTT
TRBJ1-2 . . TRBV6-5 12 CASWEGNYGYTF TGTGCCAGCTGGGAGGGTAACTATGGCTACACCTTC
TRBJ2-1 . TRBD2 TRBV7-3 15 CASSSDRGGYNEQFF TGTGCCAGCAGCTCAGACCGCGGGGGTTACAATGAGCAGTTCTTC
TRBJ1-5 few . TRBV24-1 14 CATSDRQTNQPQHF TGTGCCACCAGTGATCGACAGACCAATCAGCCCCAGCATTTT
TRBJ1-2 . TRBD1 TRBV19 11 CASNQGAGYTF TGTGCCAGTAATCAGGGGGCTGGCTACACCTTC
TRBJ2-2 . TRBD2 TRBV6-2/TRBV6-3 16 CASSSLTGRNAGELFF TGTGCCAGCAGTTCCCTGACCGGGAGGAACGCCGGGGAGCTGTTTTTT
TRBJ1-3 . . TRBV25-1 15 CASVPSGNSGNTIYF TGTGCCAGCGTTCCTTCAGGGAACTCTGGAAACACCATATATTTT
TRBJ2-7 . . TRBV9 14 CASSDGGTSYEQYF TGTGCCAGCAGCGACGGAGGAACCTCCTACGAGCAGTACTTC